This T cell receptor (beta chain) was identified during a study of cytomegalovirus exposure and HLA in healthy donors. Study observations and caveats: Most CMV-associated TCR beta chains appeared HLA-restricted in a later analysis. The authors later linked a missense DCLRE1C variant to TCR beta V- and J-gene trimming. Presence/absence analyses supposed approximately even sequencing depth among donors. The study labeled fewer than 200 TCR beta chains cytomegalovirus-associated.

V lost 3 bases and J lost 0; bases outside the gene matches: 4. Germline assignment: CDR1 LNHDA and CDR2 SQIVND (reference sequence). CDR3 length equals 16 residues. In the PCR, 60 Vbeta and 13 Jbeta primers were used. This table comes from immunoSEQ multiplex PCR, and its TCRdb copy is limited to in-frame clones, with some not included. The profile shows approximately 180,000 clones, under 85% of them singletons. About this clone itself: Its antigen is as yet unknown.

The material sequenced was PBMCs. The chain recombines TRBV19 with TRBJ1-2; TRBD1 matches 10 bases. The clonotype was recovered from a male donor in good health and CMV-seronegative. CDR3 in amino acids: CASSMGQGTSNYGYTF. The CDR3 nucleotides are TGTGCCAGTAGTATGGGACAGGGGACTTCTAACTATGGCTACACCTTC.